The 25 T cell receptor beta chains in this list originate from one sample, sequenced in a study of T-cell reconstitution after alpha-beta-depleted transplantation in children. Unique molecular identifiers tagged the TCRbeta library. TCRdb itself ran the PCR reads through MiXCR, one entry per CDR3 protein. The sample has fewer than 1 million distinct CDR3 sequences, around 15% seen once. The specimen was PBMCs, mostly from graft donor cells, collected 360 days after TCRalphabeta/CD19-depleted stem cell transplant. These receptor sequences come from a male patient between 5 and 17 years old who had a stem cell transplant for acute lymphoblastic leukemia, so the T cells may come from the graft donor.

The chain couples TRBV7-9 to TRBJ2-2; D is undetermined. Germline CDR1 SEHNR, CDR2 FQNEAQ (reference sequence). V lost 1 base to trimming and J lost 3 bases, with 6 bases between them. The CDR3 extends over 14 amino acids. The CDR3 spells CASSLVGYTGELFF. The CDR3 nucleotides are TGTGCCAGCAGCTTAGTGGGTTACACCGGGGAGCTGTTTTTT.

As to this clonotype: This may be a read error, as it is one base from a much larger clone. V usage is TRBV5-1 and J usage is TRBJ2-5; a weak D match, TRBD2 (5 bases). The CDR3 runs to 14 residues. Germline-derived CDR1 and CDR2 are SGHRS and YFSETQ. CDR3 bases: TGCTCCAGCAGCTTGGGCGGAGGTGTCCGGGGCCAGTACTTC. Amino acid sequence: CSSSLGGGVRGQYF.

In its sample, this clonotype was seen a few times. The gene calls are TRBV6-1 and TRBJ1-1, with D possibly being TRBD1 (6 bases). The CDR3 contains 14 residues. V was cut by 6 bases and J by 1 base, with 12 bases left in between. The germline gives CDR1 MNHNS, CDR2 SASEGT. CDR3 loop: CASRRDTANTEAFF. The CDR3 nucleotides read TGTGCCAGCAGGAGGGACACAGCGAACACTGAAGCTTTCTTT.

This clonotype was counted only a few times. The chain uses TRBV12-3 or TRBV12-4 and TRBJ2-2, with TRBD2 identical over 7 bases. The trim removed 10 bases at V and 1 base at J, leaving 6 bases unmatched. This CDR3 is 14 amino acids long. DNA of the CDR3: TGTGCCATTGCACGGGGGGAGAACACCGGGGAGCTGTTTTTT. Its protein product is CAIARGENTGELFF.

The chain couples TRBV11-2 to TRBJ2-5; D assignment may be TRBD1 or TRBD2 (6 bases each). This CDR3 has 16 residues. Germline V gene data show CDR1 as SGHAT and CDR2 as FQNNGV. The V end was cut by 1 base, the J end by 4 bases, with 16 bases between. The CDR3 sequence: CASSLVWQGRRETQYF. The DNA of the CDR3 is TGTGCCAGCAGCTTAGTGTGGCAGGGGAGGAGAGAGACCCAGTACTTC.

The chain couples TRBV15 to TRBJ2-7; D is perhaps TRBD2 (6 bases). Germline-derived CDR1 and CDR2 are LNHNV and YYDKDF (reference sequence). There are 13 residues in the CDR3. Trimming shortened V by 1 base and J by 6 bases, and 10 bases separated the two germline ends. CDR3 coding DNA: TGTGCCACCAGCAGAGTGGGGGACTTCGAGCAGTACTTC. Amino acids: CATSRVGDFEQYF.

This clonotype occurred a few times. The genes are TRBV2 and TRBJ1-5, with D uncertain. The CDR3 is 15 amino acids. In germline, CDR1 is SNHLY, CDR2 FYNNEI. V lost 2 bases, J lost 4 bases, and 12 bases lay in between. In DNA form, the CDR3 reads TGTGCCAGCAGTGAACTCAGAAGAGTGAATCAGCCCCAGCATTTT. It yields the protein CASSELRRVNQPQHF.

This clonotype was observed at least ten times. CDR3 sequence (DNA): TGCAGTGCTACACAGGGGGACACTGAAGCTTTCTTT. This encodes CSATQGDTEAFF. The chain links TRBV20-1 to TRBJ1-1; 8 positions match TRBD1. Per the germline V gene, CDR1 is DFQATT and CDR2 is SNEGSKA (reference sequence). Unmatched junction bases numbered 1, after V lost 4 bases and J lost 3 bases. This CDR3 is 12 amino acids long.

The chain uses TRBV2 and TRBJ2-4; 8 positions agree with TRBD1. From germline, CDR1 is SNHLY and CDR2 FYNNEI. V gave up 7 bases and J gave up 5 bases; unmatched junction bases: 10. This CDR3 is built from 15 residues. The CDR3 sequence is CASKTGPTGENIQYF. In DNA, the CDR3 is TGTGCCAGCAAAACCGGTCCGACAGGGGAAAACATTCAGTACTTC.

The chain combines TRBV12-3 or TRBV12-4 with TRBJ2-3, with 8 bases aligning to TRBD1. This CDR3 comprises 15 residues. Germline trimming cut 6 bases from V and 4 bases from J; bases unmatched to any gene: 9. The chain's CDR3 is CASRTGTGRADTQYF. Written as DNA, the CDR3 is TGTGCCAGCAGGACTGGGACAGGAAGGGCAGATACGCAGTATTTT.

The J gene is TRBJ2-1, the V gene TRBV4-1; 14 bases agree with TRBD2. Trimming took 0 bases from V and 9 from J; bases not matched to a gene: 7. CDR3 length: 17 amino acids. CDR1 and CDR2 from the germline V gene are MGHRA and YSYEKL. CDR3 nucleotide sequence: TGCGCCAGCAGCCAAGATCAGCGACTAGCGGGAGGGCTTGAGCAGTTCTTC. It is translated as CASSQDQRLAGGLEQFF.

As concerns this clonotype: An end of the junction differs from the germline gene, which may be a read error. The V and J genes are TRBV7-6 and TRBJ2-7; D may be TRBD1 (6 bases). The germline V gene encodes CDR1 SGHVS and CDR2 FNYEAQ. The CDR3 is 15 residues long. The CDR3 protein is CAGSLGAIWAGEQYF. CDR3 DNA: TGTGCCGGCAGCTTGGGGGCTATTTGGGCTGGGGAGCAGTACTTC.

The V call is TRBV20-1, the J call TRBJ2-7, with TRBD1 identical over 7 bases. The germline CDR1 and CDR2 sequences are DFQATT and SNEGSKA (reference sequence). The ends lost 0 bases at V and 7 bases at J; junction bases unmatched: 6. The CDR3 extends over 13 amino acids. The CDR3 coding sequence is TGCAGTGCTAGAGAACAGGGGAATCGTGAGCAGTACTTC. Protein product: CSAREQGNREQYF.

V and J are TRBV6-2 or TRBV6-3 and TRBJ2-1; a weak D match, TRBD2 (5 bases). Germline V gene lookup returns CDR1 MNHEY and CDR2 SVGEGT. The CDR3 contains 16 residues. Trimming left V 2 bases short and J 12 bases short, with 23 bases between. The chain's CDR3 is CASSYDRAGLENRQFF. For the CDR3, the DNA is TGTGCCAGCAGTTACGACCGGGCCGGACTTGAAAACAGGCAGTTCTTC.

This clonotype was detected only a few times. The V gene is TRBV6-2 or TRBV6-3, the J gene TRBJ2-7, with a tentative D call TRBD2 (6 bases). The CDR3 is made up of 14 amino acids. Trimming left V 2 bases short and J 2 bases short, with 10 bases between. CDR1 MNHEY and CDR2 SVGEGT come from the germline V gene. This chain's CDR3 is CASSYTVAAYEQYF. The CDR3 region has the DNA TGTGCCAGCAGTTACACCGTAGCGGCCTACGAGCAGTACTTC.

This clonotype has more than one count but fewer than ten. This chain links TRBV5-1 with TRBJ2-1; perhaps TRBD1 as D (6 bases). Germline values: CDR1 SGHRS, CDR2 YFSETQ. With 7 bases removed from V and 2 bases from J, the gap between germline ends came to 13 bases. This CDR3 is built from 14 residues. The CDR3 DNA follows: TGCGCCAGCGGTCCGCGGACAGCCTACAATGAGCAGTTCTTC. This gives the protein CASGPRTAYNEQFF.

This clonotype appeared a few times. The rearrangement uses TRBV7-9 and TRBJ1-5, with 9 bases fitting TRBD1. The CDR3 covers 14 residues. V trimming: 6 bases; J trimming: 6 bases; junction bases outside the gene matches: 6. Germline V CDR1 and CDR2: SEHNR, FQNEAQ (reference sequence). The CDR3 spells CASSSQGAIQPQHF. In DNA, the CDR3 is TGTGCCAGCAGTTCACAGGGGGCGATTCAGCCCCAGCATTTT. Using reference TRBV7-9 and TRBJ1-5 for the parts outside the CDR3, the full variable domain is DTGVSQNPRHKITKRGQNVTFRCDPISEHNRLYWYRQTLGQGPEFLTYFQNEAQLEKSRLLSDRFSAERPKGSFSTLEIQRTEQGDSAMYLCASSSQGAIQPQHFGDGTRLSIL.

The rearrangement uses TRBV11-2 and TRBJ2-2; 7 bases map to TRBD2. V lost 5 bases and J lost 7; bases outside the gene matches: 7. The CDR3 has 14 residues. Germline V lookup: CDR1 SGHAT, CDR2 FQNNGV. The DNA for the CDR3 is TGTGCCAGCAGCGCAAGCGGGATGGTCGGGGAGCTGTTTTTT. Translation gives CASSASGMVGELFF.

This clonotype was detected a few times. J is TRBJ2-4 and V is TRBV7-3; D might be TRBD1 (5 bases). CDR3 length: 13 residues. Trimming shortened V by 3 bases and J by 8 bases, and 11 bases separated the two germline ends. The germline V gene has CDR1 SGHTA and CDR2 FQGTGA. In DNA form, the CDR3 reads TGTGCCAGCAGCTTCCGACAGCCCCACATTCAGTACTTC. It yields the protein CASSFRQPHIQYF. The full variable domain, in which reference TRBV7-3 and TRBJ2-4 provide the parts outside the CDR3, is GAGVSQTPSNKVTEKGKYVELRCDPISGHTALYWYRQSLGQGPEFLIYFQGTGAADDSGLPNDRFFAVRPEGSVSTLKIQRTERGDSAVYLCASSFRQPHIQYFGAGTRLSVL.

J is TRBJ1-1 and V is TRBV7-9, with unresolved D. Trimming pared 2 bases from V and 1 base from J, leaving 8 bases between. This CDR3 has 14 amino acids. Germline V gene data show CDR1 as SEHNR and CDR2 as FQNEAQ (reference sequence). DNA of the CDR3: TGTGCCAGCAGCTTAATTTGGGCGAACACTGAAGCTTTCTTT. The encoded protein is CASSLIWANTEAFF.

This chain links TRBV18 with TRBJ1-1; no definite D call. V lost 3 bases and J 1 base, leaving 12 bases between the germline ends. This CDR3 comprises 15 residues. Germline CDR1 KGHSH, CDR2 LQKENI. This CDR3 reads CASSPTRTANTEAFF. In DNA form, the CDR3 reads TGTGCCAGCTCACCGACCCGCACAGCGAACACTGAAGCTTTCTTT.

At least ten counts were recorded for this clonotype. This rearrangement joins TRBV28 to TRBJ2-7; no firm D call. This CDR3 contains 13 residues. The germline V and J ends were trimmed by 6 bases and 2 bases, with 11 bases remaining between them. The V gene's germline CDR1 is MDHEN and CDR2 SYDVKM. The CDR3 sequence: CASRSTGAYEQYF. CDR3 in DNA: TGTGCCAGCAGATCCACGGGCGCCTACGAGCAGTACTTC. The variable domain in full, completed from reference TRBV28 and TRBJ2-7, reads DVKVTQSSRYLVKRTGEKVFLECVQDMDHENMFWYRQDPGLGLRLIYFSYDVKMKEKGDIPEGYSVSREKKERFSLILESASTNQTSMYLCASRSTGAYEQYFGPGTRLTVT.

This clonotype turned up a few times. The V call is TRBV4-1, the J call TRBJ2-2, with D possibly being TRBD2 (5 bases). Trimming pared 3 bases from V and 0 bases from J, leaving 17 bases between. Germline CDR1 and CDR2: MGHRA and YSYEKL. CDR3 size: 18 residues. CDR3 bases: TGCGCCAGCAGCCAGGTTCCCCGGCGGGCCGCGAACACCGGGGAGCTGTTTTTT. This codes for CASSQVPRRAANTGELFF.

V usage is TRBV5-1 and J usage is TRBJ1-5; D unresolved. The CDR3 totals 15 residues. Trimming removed 1 base at V and 7 bases at J, with 15 bases between. CDR1 SGHRS and CDR2 YFSETQ come from the germline V gene. The CDR3 loop reads CASSLTVGLGQPQHF. In DNA form, the CDR3 reads TGCGCCAGCAGCTTGACGGTTGGGCTGGGCCAGCCCCAGCATTTT.

This clonotype has just one count. DNA for the CDR3: TGTGCCAGCAGCTTATTTTCGGTCGATGAGCAGTTCTTC. It translates to CASSLFSVDEQFF. This chain connects TRBV7-6 to TRBJ2-1; the D is unclear. The CDR3 spans 13 residues. V was trimmed by 2 bases and J by 8 bases, leaving 10 bases between them. Germline assignment: CDR1 SGHVS and CDR2 FNYEAQ. Drawing the rest from reference TRBV7-6 and TRBJ2-1, the complete variable domain is GAGVSQSPRYKVTKRGQDVALRCDPISGHVSLYWYRQALGQGPEFLTYFNYEAQQDKSGLPNDRFSAERPEGSISTLTIQRTEQRDSAMYRCASSLFSVDEQFFGPGTRLTVL.